One sample yielded the 9 T cell receptor beta chains listed below, sequenced in a study of blood T cell repertoires in COVID-19. The assay was immunoSEQ multiplex PCR, and TCRdb's table has in-frame clones only and misses some. The table includes about 410,000 clones, over 75% detected once. The sequenced sample was peripheral blood. The source of these receptors is a woman aged 40 to 50 with COVID-19, enrolled during active disease.

This clone was seen a handful of times. This chain's CDR3 is CASSWDRSYEQYF. Here the CDR3 DNA reads TGTGCCAGCAGCTGGGACAGATCTTACGAGCAGTACTTC. The chain couples TRBV5-4 to TRBJ2-7; TRBD1 matches at 7 bases. V dropped 3 bases and J dropped 4; count of bases not matched to a gene: 4. Germline V CDR1 and CDR2: SGHNT, YYREEE (reference sequence). There are 13 residues in the CDR3.

V is TRBV28 and J is TRBJ1-4; perhaps TRBD1 as D (5 bases). The CDR3 consists of 14 residues. Looked up from germline, CDR1 is MDHEN and CDR2 is SYDVKM. Trimming pared 6 bases from V and 6 bases from J, leaving 14 bases between. CDR3: CASSPRRGYEKLFF. In DNA form, the CDR3 reads TGTGCCAGCAGCCCCCGGCGGGGGTATGAAAAACTGTTTTTT.

The rearrangement joins TRBV5-4 to TRBJ1-4; 7 positions match TRBD1. Germline-derived CDR1 and CDR2 are SGHNT and YYREEE (reference sequence). The CDR3 sequence is 15 residues long. Trimming at V came to 4 bases and at J to 7 bases, leaving 10 bases not matched to a gene. The CDR3 DNA follows: TGTGCCAGCAGCCCACAGACAGGGAACACTGAAAAACTGTTTTTT. Protein: CASSPQTGNTEKLFF. Using reference TRBV5-4 and TRBJ1-4 for the parts outside the CDR3, the full variable domain is ETGVTQSPTHLIKTRGQQVTLRCSSQSGHNTVSWYQQALGQGPQFIFQYYREEENGRGNFPPRFSGLQFPNYSSELNVNALELDDSALYLCASSPQTGNTEKLFFGSGTQLSVL.

This chain uses TRBV9 with TRBJ1-1; D uncertain. The CDR3 is made up of 14 amino acids. V was clipped by 0 bases and J by 2 bases, with 8 bases between them. The germline V gene encodes CDR1 SGDLS and CDR2 YYNGEE. CDR3 loop: CASSVGESNTEAFF. Here the CDR3 DNA reads TGTGCCAGCAGCGTAGGGGAGAGCAACACTGAAGCTTTCTTT.

The sample holds one count of this clone. V usage is TRBV5-1 and J usage is TRBJ2-4; 13 positions match TRBD2. Losses at the gene ends were 4 bases for V and 7 bases for J; bases not matched to a gene: 5. The CDR3 covers 15 residues. The V gene's germline CDR1 is SGHRS and CDR2 YFSETQ. CDR3 loop: CASSTGLAGVNIQYF. Here the CDR3 DNA reads TGCGCCAGCAGCACCGGACTAGCGGGAGTCAACATTCAGTACTTC.

The chain combines TRBV4-3 with TRBJ2-3; D perhaps matches TRBD2 (5 bases). Trimming left V 4 bases short and J 1 base short, with 12 bases between. Germline V gene data show CDR1 as LGHNA and CDR2 as YSLEER. This CDR3 contains 15 residues. CDR3 nucleotide sequence: TGCGCCAGCAGCCTGGACTTGGACGGCACAGATACGCAGTATTTT. Protein: CASSLDLDGTDTQYF.

V is TRBV27 and J is TRBJ1-1; TRBD1 might be the D (6 bases). CDR3 length: 13 residues. V was cut by 5 bases and J by 5 bases, with 12 bases left in between. Germline V gene sequence: CDR1 MNHEY, CDR2 SMNVEV (reference sequence). Written as DNA, the CDR3 is TGTGCCAGCAGTCAAGACAGGCGGACTGAAGCTTTCTTT. It specifies CASSQDRRTEAFF.

This clone has only one observation. This sequence joins TRBV7-8 and TRBJ1-1, with 9 bases matching TRBD1. This CDR3 comprises 15 residues. The V gene's germline CDR1 is SGHVS and CDR2 FQNEAQ. J gave up 0 bases and V 5 bases, and 4 bases lay outside the gene matches. The CDR3 is CASSPDRGMNTEAFF. The CDR3 DNA reads TGTGCCAGCAGCCCGGACAGGGGCATGAACACTGAAGCTTTCTTT.

V and J are TRBV12-3 or TRBV12-4 and TRBJ1-5, with unresolved D. There are 13 residues in the CDR3. V gave up 2 bases and J gave up 4 bases, with 6 bases separating them. CDR3 residues: CASSLINNQPQHF. CDR3 nucleotides: TGTGCCAGCAGTTTAATTAATAATCAGCCCCAGCATTTT.